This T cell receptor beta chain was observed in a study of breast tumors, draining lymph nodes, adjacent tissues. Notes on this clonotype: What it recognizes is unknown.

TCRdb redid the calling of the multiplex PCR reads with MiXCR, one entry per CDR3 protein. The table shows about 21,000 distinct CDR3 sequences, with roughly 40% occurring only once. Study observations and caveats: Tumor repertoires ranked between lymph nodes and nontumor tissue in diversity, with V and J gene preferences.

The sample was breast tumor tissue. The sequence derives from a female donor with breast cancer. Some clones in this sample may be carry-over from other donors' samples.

The CDR3: CASTGNYEQYF. In DNA, the CDR3 is TGTGCCAGCACGGGAAACTACGAGCAGTACTTC. This chain uses TRBV6-6 with TRBJ2-7, with a possible D match to TRBD2 (5 bases). The CDR3 loop spans 11 amino acids. Trimming removed 7 bases at V and 3 bases at J, with 7 bases between. CDR1 and CDR2 (germline): MNHNY, SVGAGI (reference sequence).